Presented here are 4 T cell receptor beta chains from one specimen sequenced in a study of shared clonotypes between healthy human individuals (TCRdb year 2020). Preparation of the library involved the immunoSEQ multiplex PCR assay. The clones in this table, taken by TCRdb from immuneACCESS, are in-frame only. Not every clone is retained; where verified, under half of the shortfall comes from an unresolved V gene, and the cause of the rest is unknown. Across this sample there are roughly 2,000,000 clones, with approximately 92% seen only once. Around 1.7% of the sample goes to the ten largest clones. CD8 naive samples were CD45RO-negative cells positively selected for CCR7, giving a CD45RA+CCR7+ population that excluded TemRA cells. The specimen was naive CD8+ T cells from PBMCs. Sample cell subset or site, as interpreted from the label and publication: CD45RA+CCR7+. The receptors were gathered from a man younger than 35 in good health. Some clones in this sample may be carry-over from other donors' samples.

The chain joins TRBV10-2 to TRBJ2-7, with TRBD1 identical over 11 bases. From germline, CDR1 is WSHSY and CDR2 SAAADI. Trimming at V came to 0 bases and at J to 6 bases, leaving 4 bases not matched to a gene. The CDR3 has 15 residues. The CDR3 spells CASSESGQGVGEQYF. CDR3 sequence (DNA): TGCGCCAGCAGTGAGTCGGGACAGGGGGTTGGCGAGCAGTACTTC.

This chain links TRBV10-2 with TRBJ2-7; D may correspond to TRBD1 or TRBD2 (5 bases each). This CDR3 has 15 residues. Germline CDR1 and CDR2: WSHSY and SAAADI. V lost 6 bases and J lost 1, with 16 bases in between. The DNA for the CDR3 is TGCGCCAGCAGCGATGGACGGGGCGATTCCTACGAGCAGTACTTC. It yields the protein CASSDGRGDSYEQYF.

To note about this clone: The same CDR3 is also encoded by other DNA sequences in this sample. V usage is TRBV11-2 and J usage is TRBJ2-7, with a possible D match to TRBD2 (6 bases). This CDR3 contains 15 residues. V lost 1 base and J lost 0, with 10 bases in between. In germline, CDR1 is SGHAT, CDR2 FQNNGV. The CDR3 region is CASSLGAGSSYEQYF. For the CDR3, the DNA is TGTGCCAGCAGCTTAGGGGCGGGGAGCTCCTACGAGCAGTACTTC.

This chain links TRBV4-1 with TRBJ2-7, with no clear D. In germline, CDR1 is MGHRA, CDR2 YSYEKL. The CDR3 sequence is 13 residues long. The V gene lost 1 base and the J gene lost 7 bases, with 11 bases spanning the gap. The CDR3 sequence is CASSQGLMGEQYF. DNA for the CDR3: TGCGCCAGCAGCCAAGGCCTGATGGGGGAGCAGTACTTC.